The clone carrying this T cell receptor (beta chain) has just a few counts. V lost 6 bases and J lost 2; bases outside the gene matches: 8. This CDR3 contains 16 residues. This record comes from a study of human T cells and chemical hapten exposure. TCRdb reanalysed the RACE reads using MiXCR and keeps one entry per CDR3 protein. The sample carries about 400,000 distinct CDR3 sequences, nearly 6.5% recorded once. Sample time point: patch test 2, 6 weeks after DPC sensitization. Specified treatment: therapeutic diphenylcyclopropenone sensitization with weekly scalp DPC. The clonotype comes from a young woman with alopecia areata. Some clones in this sample may be carry-over from other donors' samples. The source material was whole blood, sampled in connection with sensitization to the hapten diphenylcyclopropenone (DPC). The chain has TRBV12-3 or TRBV12-4 and TRBJ2-3; 10 bases match TRBD2. CDR3 sequence (DNA): TGTGCCAGCAGCTGGGTAGCGGGGGGTCACACAGATACGCAGTATTTT. Encoded protein: CASSWVAGGHTDTQYF.